These 30 T cell receptor beta chains share one sample of origin, sequenced in a study of chemoradiotherapy in HPV16-positive cancers. Libraries were prepared by immunoSEQ multiplex PCR; TCRdb keeps only in-frame clonotypes and omits some of them. The sample holds some 8,800 clones, roughly 77% seen once. The sample was taken from a patient who underwent chemoradiotherapy. These TCRs come from a human donor with HPV-associated anogenital cancer.

This clone counts as medium-sized. The rearrangement links TRBV14 to TRBJ1-2, with D possibly being TRBD1 (6 bases). The V and J ends lost 0 bases and 3 bases respectively, with 17 bases between them. The CDR3 runs 17 residues. Per the germline V gene, CDR1 is SGHDN and CDR2 is FVKESK. This CDR3 reads CASSQDFGGRGDYGYTF. CDR3 DNA sequence: TGTGCCAGCAGCCAAGATTTTGGGGGGCGAGGGGACTATGGCTACACCTTC.

This clone was seen a few times. The chain employs TRBV5-4 and TRBJ2-1, with TRBD2 matching 9 bases. The CDR3 loop spans 16 amino acids. With V trimmed by 4 bases and J by 2 bases, 7 bases remained unmatched. Germline lookup yields CDR1 SGHNT and CDR2 YYREEE (reference sequence). As DNA, the CDR3 is TGTGCCAGCAGCGGCGGGGGGGGAGGCACCTACAATGAGCAGTTCTTC. It is translated as CASSGGGGGTYNEQFF.

The chain carries TRBV5-4 and TRBJ2-1; 10 bases agree with TRBD1. J was trimmed by 2 bases and V by 5 bases; bases with no gene match: 7. This CDR3 is built from 16 residues. Germline V gene data show CDR1 as SGHNT and CDR2 as YYREEE (reference sequence). This CDR3 reads CASRGTGEAPYNEQFF. In DNA, the CDR3 is TGTGCCAGCAGGGGGACAGGGGAGGCTCCCTACAATGAGCAGTTCTTC.

The rearrangement joins TRBV5-1 to TRBJ2-2, with D unresolved. CDR3 size: 15 residues. With 1 base removed from V and 6 bases from J, the gap between germline ends came to 13 bases. Germline V gene lookup returns CDR1 SGHRS and CDR2 YFSETQ. The CDR3 loop reads CASSLFEARSGELFF. The DNA of the CDR3 is TGCGCCAGCAGCTTGTTCGAAGCTCGGTCCGGGGAGCTGTTTTTT.

This clone was counted once. This rearrangement joins TRBV11-2 to TRBJ1-4, with D uncertain. From germline, CDR1 is SGHAT and CDR2 FQNNGV. The CDR3 runs to 14 residues. V lost 5 bases and J 8 bases, leaving 15 bases between the germline ends. The CDR3 here is CASSHWLGGEKLFF. The CDR3 nucleotides are TGTGCCAGCAGCCATTGGTTGGGAGGAGAAAAACTGTTTTTT.

This sequence joins TRBV5-6 and TRBJ2-5, with D tentatively TRBD2 (6 bases). The CDR3 consists of 13 residues. V lost 5 bases and J 1 base, leaving 9 bases between the germline ends. Germline CDR1 reads SGHDT; CDR2 reads YYEEEE. CDR3 loop: CASSRGIQETQYF. The CDR3 region has the DNA TGTGCCAGCAGTCGCGGGATCCAAGAGACCCAGTACTTC. The full variable domain, with the rest looked up from reference TRBV5-6 and TRBJ2-5, is DAGVTQSPTHLIKTRGQQVTLRCSPKSGHDTVSWYQQALGQGPQFIFQYYEEEERQRGNFPDRFSGHQFPNYSSELNVNALLLGDSALYLCASSRGIQETQYFGPGTRLLVL.

This clone came up a few times. The chain has TRBV20-1 and TRBJ1-2; D gene uncertain. The CDR3 sequence is 11 residues long. The V gene's germline CDR1 is DFQATT and CDR2 SNEGSKA (reference sequence). The V gene lost 4 bases and the J gene lost 2 bases, with 5 bases spanning the gap. CDR3 DNA sequence: TGCAGTGCTACGGGGAACTATGGCTACACCTTC. This codes for CSATGNYGYTF.

The V gene is TRBV28, the J gene TRBJ1-1, with 9 nucleotides matching TRBD1. Germline CDR1 and CDR2: MDHEN and SYDVKM. The CDR3 covers 14 residues. Trimming removed 6 bases from V and 3 bases from J; junction bases left unmatched: 5. CDR3 region: CASRYRGRYTEAFF. In DNA form, the CDR3 reads TGTGCCAGCAGGTACAGGGGGCGGTACACTGAAGCTTTCTTT.

The J gene is TRBJ2-2, the V gene TRBV15, with 7 bases matching TRBD1. Trimming at V came to 4 bases and at J to 5 bases, leaving 4 bases not matched to a gene. Germline-derived CDR1 and CDR2 are LNHNV and YYDKDF (reference sequence). The CDR3 sequence is 14 residues long. The CDR3 nucleotides are TGTGCCACCAGCATAGGGACAGCTACCGGGGAGCTGTTTTTT. Encoded protein: CATSIGTATGELFF.

V usage is TRBV5-1 and J usage is TRBJ1-1, with a possible D match to TRBD1 (6 bases). This CDR3 has 16 residues. V was trimmed by 4 bases and J by 0 bases, leaving 16 bases between them. Germline CDR1 and CDR2: SGHRS and YFSETQ. In nucleotides, the CDR3 is TGCGCCAGCAGCCCTGGACAGACCCCTATGAACACTGAAGCTTTCTTT. Translated, it gives CASSPGQTPMNTEAFF.

The gene calls are TRBV4-3 and TRBJ1-5, with a weak D call TRBD1 (6 bases). This CDR3 has 15 residues. V lost 0 bases, J lost 7 bases, and 13 bases lay in between. CDR1 is LGHNA and CDR2 is YSLEER in the germline V gene. The CDR3 DNA is TGCGCCAGCAGCCAAGATTCAGGGGCGAGACAGCCCCAGCATTTT. Translation gives CASSQDSGARQPQHF.

Points on this clone: The junction differs from germline at one of its ends, possibly a read error. The chain uses TRBV30 and TRBJ2-3; 8 bases agree with TRBD2. CDR1 is GTSNPN, CDR2 SVGIG, per germline (reference sequence). The CDR3 runs 12 residues. CDR3 bases: TGTGCCTGGAGGGCCTACGGGGGGGCCTTCGGGTTT. This codes for CAWRAYGGAFGF. The variable domain in full, with the rest retrieved from reference TRBV30 and TRBJ2-3, is SQTIHQWPATLVQPVGSPLSLECTVEGTSNPNLYWYRQAAGRGLQLLFYSVGIGQISSEVPQNLSASRPQDRQFILSSKKLLLSDSGFYLCAWRAYGGAFGFGPGTRLTVL.

The gene calls are TRBV5-1 and TRBJ2-4, with D tentatively TRBD2 (5 bases). The length of the CDR3 is 15 residues. Trimming took off 0 bases at V and 0 bases at J, with 7 bases between the two ends. CDR1 SGHRS and CDR2 YFSETQ come from the germline V gene. Written as DNA, the CDR3 is TGCGCCAGCAGCTTGGGAGGACTAGCCAAAAACATTCAGTACTTC. It encodes CASSLGGLAKNIQYF.

This chain connects TRBV6-5 to TRBJ1-1; 9 bases fit TRBD1. The CDR3 has 13 amino acids. The V and J ends lost 1 base and 10 bases, in that order; junction bases with no gene match: 4. Germline loops: CDR1 MNHEY, CDR2 SVGAGI. CDR3 loop: CASSYLNRGRAFF. The CDR3 DNA follows: TGTGCCAGCAGTTACTTGAACAGGGGGCGAGCTTTCTTT.

The CDR3 protein is CASSFGPGGRNTIYF. CDR3 in DNA: TGTGCCAGCAGCTTTGGCCCGGGGGGGCGAAACACCATATATTTT. J is TRBJ1-3 and V is TRBV5-8, with a tentative D call TRBD1 (6 bases). Per germline, CDR1 SGHTS and CDR2 YDEGEE. The V end lost 2 bases, the J end lost 5 bases, and 14 bases lay between the germline ends. The CDR3 length is 15 residues.

Points on this clone: A read error may produce the germline difference seen at one junction end. The chain uses TRBV4-3 and TRBJ1-3; D might be TRBD1 (6 bases). CDR3 size: 14 residues. Germline CDR1 and CDR2: LGHNA and YSLEER. The CDR3 sequence: CASSQDRSLPGQYF. The DNA for the CDR3 is TGCGCCAGCAGCCAAGATCGCAGTTTACCCGGACAGTACTTT.

In its sample, this clone was seen a few times. The chain joins TRBV5-1 to TRBJ2-3, with 9 bases that match TRBD2. The CDR3 sequence is 17 residues long. CDR1 SGHRS and CDR2 YFSETQ come from the germline V gene. The trim removed 0 bases at V and 3 bases at J, leaving 8 bases unmatched. The CDR3 region has the DNA TGCGCCAGCAGCTTGGGACTAGCGGAACCGAAGACAGATACGCAGTATTTT. It translates to CASSLGLAEPKTDTQYF.

The chain joins TRBV19 to TRBJ1-5; D is unclear. CDR1 is LNHDA, CDR2 SQIVND, per germline (reference sequence). The CDR3 is made up of 11 amino acids. The V and J ends lost 5 bases and 11 bases respectively, with 10 bases between them. The CDR3: CASSYEAAQHF. CDR3 DNA sequence: TGTGCCAGTAGTTATGAGGCTGCCCAGCATTTT.

The chain employs TRBV7-9 and TRBJ2-1; 13 nucleotides align to TRBD2. Trimming removed 11 bases from V and 4 bases from J; junction bases left unmatched: 2. The CDR3 has 13 residues. Germline V gene data show CDR1 as SEHNR and CDR2 as FQNEAQ (reference sequence). CDR3 sequence (DNA): TGTGCCCTGACTAGCGGGGGGTACAATGAGCAGTTCTTC. This encodes CALTSGGYNEQFF.

The chain carries TRBV9 and TRBJ2-1, with D unclear. V was shortened by 5 bases and J by 1 base, with 10 bases between the two germline ends. Germline V gene data show CDR1 as SGDLS and CDR2 as YYNGEE. The CDR3 consists of 14 residues. As DNA, the CDR3 is TGTGCCAGCAGTGTAACAGCGTCCTACAATGAGCAGTTCTTC. Protein: CASSVTASYNEQFF. Filled out from reference TRBV9 and TRBJ2-1, the complete variable domain reads DSGVTQTPKHLITATGQRVTLRCSPRSGDLSVYWYQQSLDQGLQFLIQYYNGEERAKGNILERFSAQQFPDLHSELNLSSLELGDSALYFCASSVTASYNEQFFGPGTRLTVL.

The chain recombines TRBV28 with TRBJ2-3, with 7 bases matching TRBD2. CDR1 is MDHEN, CDR2 SYDVKM, per germline. The CDR3 has 14 amino acids. With V trimmed by 4 bases and J by 2 bases, 3 bases remained unmatched. The CDR3 spells CASSYREDTDTQYF. The CDR3 DNA reads as TGTGCCAGCAGTTACCGGGAGGACACAGATACGCAGTATTTT.

This chain uses TRBV7-2 with TRBJ2-1; 8 positions match TRBD2. V was pared by 5 bases and J by 7 bases, with 7 bases of the junction left unmatched. Germline assignment: CDR1 SGHTA and CDR2 FQGNSA. The CDR3 consists of 14 residues. This CDR3 reads CASSTGLVMNEQFF. DNA for the CDR3: TGTGCCAGCAGCACGGGACTAGTAATGAATGAGCAGTTCTTC.

This rearrangement joins TRBV7-9 to TRBJ2-7; 7 bases line up with TRBD1. Looked up from germline, CDR1 is SEHNR and CDR2 is FQNEAQ (reference sequence). The CDR3 spans 14 residues. The V segment lost 6 bases and the J segment 2 bases; nucleotides outside the gene matches: 7. The CDR3 sequence is CASSLGQSPYEQYF. CDR3 coding DNA: TGTGCCAGCAGTCTGGGACAGTCCCCCTACGAGCAGTACTTC.

Only a few counts were recorded for this clone. The chain joins TRBV29-1 to TRBJ2-5; no reliable D call. CDR1 and CDR2 from the germline V gene are SQVTM and ANQGSEA. The CDR3 loop spans 13 amino acids. Trimming took off 1 base at V and 4 bases at J, with 10 bases between the two ends. CDR3: CSVEASRTETQYF. CDR3 coding DNA: TGCAGCGTTGAAGCATCTAGAACAGAGACCCAGTACTTC.

The chain uses TRBV7-2 and TRBJ1-1; 8 bases line up with TRBD1. V lost 2 bases to trimming and J lost 7 bases; unmatched junction nucleotides: 9. This CDR3 is 15 amino acids long. In germline, CDR1 is SGHTA, CDR2 FQGNSA. CDR3 nucleotides: TGTGCCAGCAGCTTACAGGGGGCGAATTACGGTGAAGCTTTCTTT. The encoded protein is CASSLQGANYGEAFF.

This chain links TRBV30 with TRBJ2-2; tentatively, D is TRBD1 or TRBD2 (5 bases each). Trimming pared 4 bases from V and 1 base from J, leaving 7 bases between. This CDR3 region has 13 residues. CDR1 and CDR2 (germline): GTSNPN, SVGIG (reference sequence). CDR3 coding DNA: TGTGCCTGGACGAGGGGGAACACCGGGGAGCTGTTTTTT. Its protein is CAWTRGNTGELFF.

The chain links TRBV18 to TRBJ1-1; D uncertain. V dropped 8 bases and J dropped 4 bases, with 17 bases sitting between them. CDR3 length equals 14 residues. Germline V gene data show CDR1 as KGHSH and CDR2 as LQKENI. CDR3 loop: CASTPDGRGTEAFF. For the CDR3, the DNA is TGTGCCAGCACGCCGGATGGGCGTGGCACTGAAGCTTTCTTT.

Remarks on this clone: The conserved phenylalanine or tryptophan is not found at the CDR3 terminus, so this likely reflects a read error. CDR3: CASSLDFGSNYGYTL. The CDR3, as DNA: TGTGCCAGCAGCTTAGATTTCGGCAGTAACTATGGCTACACCCTC. The genes are TRBV7-2 and TRBJ1-2, with D uncertain. Germline V lookup: CDR1 SGHTA, CDR2 FQGNSA. The CDR3 extends over 15 amino acids. V lost 1 base, J lost 1 base, and 10 bases lay in between.

This clone is judged large. The chain recombines TRBV10-3 with TRBJ2-3; the match to TRBD2 covers 10 bases. The J segment lost 4 bases and the V segment lost 6 bases, leaving 4 bases of the junction unmatched. Germline V gene data show CDR1 as ENHRY and CDR2 as SYGVKD. This CDR3 has 14 residues. CDR3 protein: CAISPSGGADTQYF. The CDR3 DNA reads as TGTGCCATCAGCCCTAGCGGGGGCGCAGATACGCAGTATTTT.

This chain links TRBV6-6 with TRBJ1-2, with no clear D. The germline gives CDR1 MNHNY, CDR2 SVGAGI (reference sequence). Trimming took 2 bases from V and 8 from J, leaving 9 bases between them. This CDR3 has 12 residues. In DNA, the CDR3 is TGTGCCAGCAGTTACAGGGAAGCGGGCTACACCTTC. The encoded protein is CASSYREAGYTF.